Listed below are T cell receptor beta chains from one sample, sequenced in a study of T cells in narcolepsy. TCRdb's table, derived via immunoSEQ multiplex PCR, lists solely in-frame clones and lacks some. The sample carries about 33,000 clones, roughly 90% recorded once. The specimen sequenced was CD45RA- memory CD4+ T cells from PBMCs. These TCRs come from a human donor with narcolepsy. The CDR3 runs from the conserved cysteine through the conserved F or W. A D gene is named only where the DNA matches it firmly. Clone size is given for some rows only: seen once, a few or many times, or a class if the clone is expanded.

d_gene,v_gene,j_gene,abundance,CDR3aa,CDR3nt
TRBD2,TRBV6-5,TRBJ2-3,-,CASTGLAGGTDTQYF,TGTGCCAGCACAGGACTAGCGGGGGGCACAGATACGCAGTATTTT
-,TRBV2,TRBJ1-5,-,CARREEGGGGSNQPQHF,TGTGCCCGCCGTGAAGAGGGGGGCGGGGGTAGCAATCAGCCCCAGCATTTT
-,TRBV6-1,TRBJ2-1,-,CASSEVLRGGVNEQFF,TGTGCCAGCAGTGAAGTTCTACGAGGGGGGGTCAATGAGCAGTTCTTC
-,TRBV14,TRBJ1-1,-,CASSQDQNTEAFF,TGTGCCAGCAGCCAAGACCAGAACACTGAAGCTTTCTTT
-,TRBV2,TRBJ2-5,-,CASLSIRGSETQYF,TGTGCCAGTCTGTCAATAAGAGGGTCAGAGACCCAGTACTTC
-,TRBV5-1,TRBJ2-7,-,CASSNNRRSYEQYF,TGCGCCAGCAGCAATAACAGGCGCTCCTACGAGCAGTACTTC
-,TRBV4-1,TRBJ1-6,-,CASSTSGRDGPLHF,TGCGCCAGCAGCACCTCAGGGAGGGATGGGCCCCTCCACTTT
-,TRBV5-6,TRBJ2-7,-,CASSRISAGFSYEQYF,TGTGCCAGCAGTCGTATCAGCGCAGGCTTCTCCTACGAGCAGTACTTC
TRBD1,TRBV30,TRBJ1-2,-,CAWSVSQGAIVGTGGPPHYGYTF,TGTGCCTGGAGTGTGAGCCAGGGCGCCATTGTGGGGACAGGGGGCCCCCCTCACTATGGCTACACCTTC
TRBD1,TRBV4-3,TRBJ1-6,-,CASSQDLPSGTGNSPLHF,TGCGCCAGCAGCCAAGACCTCCCATCCGGGACAGGAAATTCACCCCTCCACTTT
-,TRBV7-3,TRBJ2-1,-,CASSQIPQRSSYNEQFF,TGTGCCAGCAGCCAAATCCCCCAGCGATCCTCCTACAATGAGCAGTTCTTC
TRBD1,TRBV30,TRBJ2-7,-,CAWGRGYEQYF,TGTGCCTGGGGCAGGGGGTACGAGCAGTACTTC
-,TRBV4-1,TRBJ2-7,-,CASARLVRYEQYF,TGCGCCAGCGCCAGACTGGTACGGTACGAGCAGTACTTC
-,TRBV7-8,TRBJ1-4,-,CASSPPGAGWEKLFF,TGTGCCAGCAGCCCTCCTGGGGCAGGATGGGAAAAACTGTTTTTT
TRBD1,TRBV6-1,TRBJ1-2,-,CASSEAQGASYGYTF,TGTGCCAGCAGTGAAGCGCAGGGGGCAAGCTATGGCTACACCTTC
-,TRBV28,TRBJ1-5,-,CASSLGPSNQPQHF,TGTGCCAGCAGTTTAGGCCCGAGCAATCAGCCCCAGCATTTT
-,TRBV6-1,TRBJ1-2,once,CASTNLGYTF,TGTGCCAGCACCAATTTAGGCTACACCTTC
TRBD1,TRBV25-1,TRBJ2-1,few,CASRATGPYNEQFF,TGTGCCAGCAGGGCGACAGGGCCCTACAATGAGCAGTTCTTC
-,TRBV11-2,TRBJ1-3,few,CASSLTTGNTIYF,TGTGCCAGCAGCCTGACCACTGGAAACACCATATATTTT
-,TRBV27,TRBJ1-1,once,CASSWTIETEAFF,TGTGCCAGCAGTTGGACAATAGAGACTGAAGCTTTCTTT
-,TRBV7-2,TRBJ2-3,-,CASSLGNRRDTQYF,TGTGCCAGCAGCTTAGGGAACAGAAGAGATACGCAGTATTTT
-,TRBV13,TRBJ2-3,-,CASSTGGGRFDTQYF,TGTGCCAGCAGCACCGGAGGGGGGAGGTTCGATACGCAGTATTTT
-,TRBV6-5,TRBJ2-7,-,CASSRGDGTYEQYF,TGTGCCAGTTCAAGGGGGGACGGTACCTACGAGCAGTACTTC
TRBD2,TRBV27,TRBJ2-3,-,CASSLTGLAWTDTQYF,TGTGCCAGCAGTTTAACAGGACTAGCGTGGACAGATACGCAGTATTTT
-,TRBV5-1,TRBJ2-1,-,CASSLLQVNEQFF,TGCGCCAGCAGCTTGCTACAGGTCAATGAGCAGTTCTTC
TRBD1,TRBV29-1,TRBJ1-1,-,CSVGSTGVGTEAFF,TGCAGCGTTGGGTCGACAGGGGTAGGCACTGAAGCTTTCTTT
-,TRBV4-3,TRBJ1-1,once,CASSQDTSTEAFF,TGCGCCAGCAGCCAAGATACGTCAACTGAAGCTTTCTTT
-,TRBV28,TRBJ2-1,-,CASSLMVKTNNEQFF,TGTGCCAGCAGTTTGATGGTCAAAACTAATAATGAGCAGTTCTTC
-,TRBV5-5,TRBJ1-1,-,CASSLVETEAFF,TGTGCCAGCAGCTTAGTAGAAACTGAAGCTTTCTTT
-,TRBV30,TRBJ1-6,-,CAWSLGYNSPLHF,TGTGCCTGGAGTCTCGGGTATAATTCACCCCTCCACTTT
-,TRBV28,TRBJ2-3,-,CASSLSASSTDTQYF,TGTGCCAGCAGTTTATCGGCCAGCAGCACAGATACGCAGTATTTT
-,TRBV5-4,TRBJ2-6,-,CASSRAASGANVLTF,TGTGCCAGCAGCCGGGCGGCTTCTGGGGCCAACGTCCTGACTTTC
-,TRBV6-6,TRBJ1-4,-,CASSPGTRNEKLFF,TGTGCCAGCAGCCCCGGGACAAGGAATGAAAAACTGTTTTTT
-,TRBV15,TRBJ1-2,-,CATSTGPNYGYTF,TGTGCCACCAGCACCGGACCCAACTATGGCTACACCTTC
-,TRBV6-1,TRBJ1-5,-,CASSEANQPQHF,TGTGCCAGCAGTGAAGCCAATCAGCCCCAGCATTTT
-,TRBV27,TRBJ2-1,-,CASSLFLPGIGNEQFF,TGTGCCAGCAGTTTATTCCTCCCGGGTATAGGCAATGAGCAGTTCTTC
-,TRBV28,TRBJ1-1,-,CASRKQGPGRTEAFF,TGTGCCAGCAGGAAACAGGGACCCGGGAGAACTGAAGCTTTCTTT
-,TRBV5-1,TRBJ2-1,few,CASSLERSISSYNEQFF,TGCGCCAGCAGCTTGGAAAGGTCTATAAGCTCCTACAATGAGCAGTTCTTC
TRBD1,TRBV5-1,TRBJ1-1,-,CASSNRQGSGTEAFF,TGCGCCAGCAGCAACCGACAGGGTTCGGGCACTGAAGCTTTCTTT
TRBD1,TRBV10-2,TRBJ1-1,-,CASRRSTGTGNTEAFF,TGCGCCAGCAGAAGATCTACCGGGACAGGGAACACTGAAGCTTTCTTT
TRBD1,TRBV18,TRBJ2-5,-,CASSEQTGKETQYF,TGTGCCAGCTCAGAACAGACAGGGAAGGAGACCCAGTACTTC
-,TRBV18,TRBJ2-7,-,CASSRSYEQYF,TGTGCCAGCTCACGCTCCTACGAGCAGTACTTC
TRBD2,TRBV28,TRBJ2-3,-,CASSSGAGGRTDTQYF,TGTGCCAGCAGTTCCGGAGCGGGGGGAAGGACAGATACGCAGTATTTT
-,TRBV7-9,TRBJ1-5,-,CASSQSGSNQPQHF,TGTGCCAGCAGCCAGAGTGGAAGCAATCAGCCCCAGCATTTT
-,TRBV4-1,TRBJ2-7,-,CASSLRWEGASYEQYF,TGCGCCAGCAGCCTCCGATGGGAGGGGGCTTCCTACGAGCAGTACTTC
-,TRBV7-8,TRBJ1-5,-,CASSLEAPRGNQPQHF,TGTGCCAGCAGCTTAGAGGCCCCCAGGGGCAATCAGCCCCAGCATTTT
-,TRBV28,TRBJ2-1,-,CASQISGLGNNEQFF,TGTGCCAGCCAGATAAGCGGACTGGGCAACAATGAGCAGTTCTTC